The 13 T cell receptor beta chains listed next were all sequenced from one sample in a study of response to subunit inactivated influenza vaccine. TCRdb reprocessed the RT-PCR reads via MiXCR and lists one record per CDR3 protein. The table has 170,000 or so distinct CDR3 sequences, roughly 10% seen once. The sequences come from CD8+ T cells sorted from PBMCs, collected less than 30 months after vaccination. These receptors originate from a man aged 50-75 years who received an inactivated influenza vaccine.

The sample holds many counts of this clonotype. This sequence joins TRBV6-1 and TRBJ2-1; the match to TRBD2 covers 9 bases. The germline V gene encodes CDR1 MNHNS and CDR2 SASEGT. After removal of 5 bases from V and 4 bases from J, the junction contained 12 bases not matched to a gene. CDR3 length: 17 amino acids. CDR3: CASSLTPGTSSYNEQFF. CDR3 in DNA: TGTGCCAGCAGTCTTACGCCTGGGACTAGCAGTTACAATGAGCAGTTCTTC.

The sample holds many counts of this clonotype. This chain uses TRBV27 with TRBJ2-6; a weak D match, TRBD1 (5 bases). The V end lost 0 bases, the J end lost 3 bases, and 6 bases lay between the germline ends. In germline, CDR1 is MNHEY, CDR2 SMNVEV (reference sequence). This CDR3 region has 15 residues. As DNA, the CDR3 is TGTGCCAGCAGTTTATCAGGGGTTGGGGCCAACGTCCTGACTTTC. Translated, it gives CASSLSGVGANVLTF. The full variable domain, its missing parts supplied by reference TRBV27 and TRBJ2-6, is EAQVTQNPRYLITVTGKKLTVTCSQNMNHEYMSWYRQDPGLGLRQIYYSMNVEVTDKGDVPEGYKVSRKEKRNFPLILESPSPNQTSLYFCASSLSGVGANVLTFGAGSRLTVL.

This clonotype was recorded a few times. The rearrangement links TRBV7-6 to TRBJ1-2, with D possibly matching TRBD1 (5 bases). The V end lost 4 bases, the J end lost 8 bases, and 20 bases lay between the germline ends. Looked up from germline, CDR1 is SGHVS and CDR2 is FNYEAQ. The CDR3 extends over 15 amino acids. CDR3 region: CASSSTTGTAVGYTF. The CDR3 DNA reads as TGTGCCAGCAGCTCTACAACCGGGACGGCGGTGGGCTACACCTTC.

This clonotype was found a few times. V usage is TRBV6-6 and J usage is TRBJ1-3; D is unclear. The germline V gene encodes CDR1 MNHNY and CDR2 SVGAGI (reference sequence). There are 12 residues in the CDR3. The V end lost 4 bases, the J end lost 8 bases, and 9 bases lay between the germline ends. CDR3 nucleotides: TGTGCCAGCAGTTCGGATCCGGACACCATATATTTT. Encoded protein: CASSSDPDTIYF.

This rearrangement joins TRBV10-3 to TRBJ2-1; TRBD1 matches at 11 bases. In germline, CDR1 is ENHRY, CDR2 SYGVKD. V dropped 3 bases and J dropped 7; count of bases not matched to a gene: 5. The CDR3 contains 15 residues. CDR3 bases: TGTGCCATCAGTGACCCCGGGACAGGGGGAAATGAGCAGTTCTTC. Residues: CAISDPGTGGNEQFF.

The chain uses TRBV4-1 and TRBJ2-2; the match to TRBD1 covers 10 bases. V dropped 4 bases and J dropped 2; count of bases not matched to a gene: 1. The CDR3 is 15 residues long. Germline V CDR1 and CDR2: MGHRA, YSYEKL. CDR3 sequence: CASSLTGGNTGELFF. The CDR3 nucleotides are TGCGCCAGCAGCCTGACAGGGGGCAACACCGGGGAGCTGTTTTTT.

The chain combines TRBV5-6 with TRBJ2-7; TRBD1 matches 10 bases. CDR1 and CDR2 from the germline V gene are SGHDT and YYEEEE. The CDR3 runs to 16 residues. The ends lost 1 base at V and 2 bases at J; junction bases unmatched: 6. CDR3 amino acids: CASSLRIGQGAYEQYF. CDR3 sequence (DNA): TGTGCCAGCAGCTTGCGCATTGGACAGGGGGCCTACGAGCAGTACTTC.

The chain joins TRBV5-1 to TRBJ2-7; possible D gene TRBD2, 5 bases. Trimming took 0 bases from V and 7 from J, leaving 17 bases between them. The CDR3 runs to 15 residues. CDR1 is SGHRS and CDR2 is YFSETQ in the germline V gene. In nucleotides, the CDR3 is TGCGCCAGCAGCTTGGCCTCGAGCGGAAATTCGGAGCAGTACTTC. It translates to CASSLASSGNSEQYF.

This clonotype was counted ten times or more. Germline is not matched at one junction end, which may reflect a read error. The chain has TRBV4-3 and TRBJ1-5; D ambiguous. This CDR3 comprises 14 residues. CDR1 is LGHNA and CDR2 is YSLEER in the germline V gene. The CDR3 reads CASSPTSSHQPQHF. The DNA of the CDR3 is TGCGCCAGCAGCCCAACATCTAGCCATCAGCCCCAGCATTTT.

The chain links TRBV20-1 to TRBJ2-1; TRBD2 matches 8 bases. Germline V CDR1 and CDR2: DFQATT, SNEGSKA (reference sequence). V shed 1 base, J shed 3 bases, and the junction held 2 bases outside the gene matches. The CDR3 loop spans 14 amino acids. The CDR3 sequence: CSARGSGNYNEQFF. In DNA, the CDR3 is TGCAGTGCTAGAGGTAGCGGGAACTACAATGAGCAGTTCTTC.

There are many counts of this clonotype. The CDR3, as DNA: TGTGCCAGCAGCGCGAGACCAGGGTCGACCGGGGAGCTGTTTTTT. This translates into CASSARPGSTGELFF. The chain employs TRBV9 and TRBJ2-2; maybe TRBD1 (5 bases). The V gene's germline CDR1 is SGDLS and CDR2 YYNGEE. V shed 3 bases and J shed 5 bases, with 14 bases lying between them. This CDR3 is built from 15 residues.

This clonotype was observed many times. The chain uses TRBV4-2 and TRBJ2-1; TRBD2 matches at 9 bases. Germline V lookup: CDR1 LGHNA, CDR2 YNFKEQ. The CDR3 runs 16 residues. The V segment lost 0 bases and the J segment 8 bases; nucleotides outside the gene matches: 8. CDR3: CASSQDARGGVDEQFF. The CDR3 DNA follows: TGTGCCAGCAGCCAAGACGCGCGCGGGGGGGTCGATGAGCAGTTCTTC.

The sample holds a few counts of this clonotype. The gene calls are TRBV29-1 and TRBJ2-7; TRBD1 is a possible D gene (5 bases). V was pared by 2 bases and J by 0 bases, with 14 bases between. Per the germline V gene, CDR1 is SQVTM and CDR2 is ANQGSEA. The length of the CDR3 is 15 residues. CDR3 sequence reads: CSVESPTVTSYEQYF. CDR3 in DNA: TGCAGCGTTGAATCCCCGACAGTGACCTCCTACGAGCAGTACTTC.